The subject of this entry is one T cell receptor beta chain. What it binds is unknown. The sample belongs to a study of T cell responses to AZD1222 COVID-19 vaccine. Study conclusions and caveats: Once two AZD1222 doses were given, Spike-specific TCR breadth and depth went up. Baseline seropositives among AZD1222 recipients totaled only 5 or 6. The reported proportion of spike-specific TCRs targeting unmutated variant regions was nearly half.

This CDR3 has 15 residues. V was pared by 5 bases and J by 2 bases, with 5 bases of the junction left unmatched. The germline V gene encodes CDR1 SGHTA and CDR2 FQGNSA. Sequenced by immunoSEQ multiplex PCR; TCRdb stores in-frame clones only, minus some. The table shows roughly 140,000 clones, with 85% to 95% occurring only once. The V call is TRBV7-2, the J call TRBJ2-7; 11 nucleotides match TRBD2. This TCR came from an adult in good health. The sequences come from peripheral blood, collected on day 0 of AZD1222 vaccination. CDR3 loop: CASSILAGGPYEQYF. DNA for the CDR3: TGTGCCAGCAGCATTTTAGCGGGGGGGCCCTACGAGCAGTACTTC.